This note documents a single T cell receptor beta chain sequence. Its antigen is currently unknown. This entry comes from a study of T-cell reconstitution after alpha-beta-depleted transplantation in children. Study-wide findings and caveats: At the one-year point after transplant, T-cell counts and TCRbeta diversity were found to come mostly from T cells that had been newly produced. Expanded graft clones, several hundred of them, were reportedly the source of alpha-beta T cells about two months after transplant. Surviving recipient T cells and thymic progenitors underlay high day-60 TCRbeta diversity in some patients.

V lost 3 bases, J lost 3 bases, and 0 bases stayed unmatched. This CDR3 spans 12 amino acids. Germline CDR1 SQVTM, CDR2 ANQGSEA. A TCRbeta library incorporating unique molecular identifiers was prepared. TCRdb independently ran MiXCR on the PCR reads; one entry per CDR3 protein. The sample comprises 440,000 or so distinct CDR3 sequences, 43% of which are singletons, and under 30% rests with the top ten. The sample in question was PBMCs, obtained before TCRalphabeta/CD19-depleted stem cell transplant. The chain is built from TRBV29-1 and TRBJ1-2; 8 bases map to TRBD1. The clonotype was recovered from a girl aged 2 to 10 with aplastic anemia, due to receive a stem cell transplant. For the CDR3, the DNA is TGCAGCGTTGAGGACAGGGACTATGGCTACACCTTC. This codes for CSVEDRDYGYTF.